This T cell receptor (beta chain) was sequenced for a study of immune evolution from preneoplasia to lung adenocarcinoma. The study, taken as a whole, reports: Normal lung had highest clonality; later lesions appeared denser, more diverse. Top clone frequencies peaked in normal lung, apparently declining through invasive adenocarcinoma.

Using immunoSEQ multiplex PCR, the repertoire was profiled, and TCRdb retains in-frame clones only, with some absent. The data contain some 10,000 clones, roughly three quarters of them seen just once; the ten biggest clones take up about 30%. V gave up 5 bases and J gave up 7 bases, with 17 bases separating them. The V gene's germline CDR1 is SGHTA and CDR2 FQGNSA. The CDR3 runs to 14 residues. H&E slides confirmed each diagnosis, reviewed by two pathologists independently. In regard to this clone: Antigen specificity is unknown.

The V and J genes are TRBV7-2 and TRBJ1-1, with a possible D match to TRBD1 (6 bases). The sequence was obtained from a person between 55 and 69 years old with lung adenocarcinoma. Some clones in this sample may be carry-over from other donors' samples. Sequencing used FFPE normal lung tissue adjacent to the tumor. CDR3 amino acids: CASSPGAGGGEAFF. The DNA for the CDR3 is TGTGCCAGCAGCCCGGGGGCCGGGGGGGGTGAAGCTTTCTTT.